The rows below give T cell receptor beta chains drawn from one sample of a study of blood T cell repertoires in COVID-19. Here immunoSEQ multiplex PCR was the method, and the copy in TCRdb shows in-frame clones only, minus some. This sample has tens of thousands of clones, with about 90% found just once. What was sequenced was peripheral blood. Receptors originate from a man aged 60 to 69 with acute or convalescent COVID-19. CDR3s include the opening cysteine and the closing phenylalanine or tryptophan. A D gene is named only where the DNA matches it firmly. Some rows mark clone size as missing; the rest say once, few, many or name a class of expanded clone.

v_gene,j_gene,abundance,d_gene,CDR3aa,CDR3nt
TRBV29-1,TRBJ1-1,few,NA,CSVELGAPNTEAFF,TGCAGCGTTGAATTAGGGGCGCCGAACACTGAAGCTTTCTTT
TRBV24-1,TRBJ2-7,NA,TRBD2,CATSDLPGLAGAFAGEQYF,TGTGCCACCAGTGACCTACCCGGACTAGCGGGAGCTTTCGCGGGCGAGCAGTACTTC
TRBV7-2,TRBJ2-7,NA,TRBD2,CASSLALAGPHEQYF,TGTGCCAGCAGCTTAGCACTAGCGGGCCCCCACGAGCAGTACTTC
TRBV5-5,TRBJ1-2,once,NA,CASSPDQGAPYYGYTF,TGTGCCAGCAGTCCAGACCAGGGCGCCCCCTACTATGGCTACACCTTC
TRBV18,TRBJ1-1,NA,NA,CASSPNRETEAFF,TGTGCCAGCTCACCAAACAGGGAGACTGAAGCTTTCTTT
TRBV7-8,TRBJ2-1,NA,TRBD2,CASSLRASGRFDEQFF,TGTGCCAGCAGCTTACGGGCTAGCGGGAGGTTCGATGAGCAGTTCTTC
TRBV9,TRBJ1-1,NA,NA,CASSVGNQGTEAFF,TGTGCCAGCAGCGTAGGAAACCAGGGCACTGAAGCTTTCTTT
TRBV19,TRBJ2-7,NA,TRBD2,CASSAGLNRQLGHLYYEQYF,TGTGCCAGTAGTGCGGGACTAAACCGCCAGTTAGGTCACCTTTACTACGAGCAGTACTTC
TRBV7-2,TRBJ2-5,NA,TRBD2,CASSRRSVGGETQYF,TGTGCCAGCAGCCGTCGGTCGGTGGGGGGGGAGACCCAGTACTTC
TRBV19,TRBJ1-5,NA,NA,CASSINRNSNQPQHF,TGTGCCAGTAGTATTAACAGAAATAGCAATCAGCCCCAGCATTTT
TRBV29-1,TRBJ2-1,NA,TRBD2,CSVEGGLAGAFEQFF,TGCAGCGTCGAGGGGGGACTAGCGGGAGCTTTTGAGCAGTTCTTC
TRBV7-9,TRBJ2-1,once,TRBD2,CASSPLGSGTSGVHNEQFF,TGTGCCAGCAGTCCGCTCGGGTCCGGGACTAGCGGGGTACACAATGAGCAGTTCTTC
TRBV4-2,TRBJ1-2,NA,NA,CASSQDLNYGYTF,TGTGCCAGCAGCCAAGACCTAAACTATGGCTACACCTTC
TRBV6-5,TRBJ1-6,NA,TRBD1,CASTSTGGRGSPLHF,TGTGCCAGCACCTCGACAGGGGGCAGAGGATCACCCCTCCACTTT
TRBV9,TRBJ1-1,NA,NA,CASSVGGRARNTEAFF,TGTGCCAGCAGCGTAGGGGGGAGGGCAAGGAACACTGAAGCTTTCTTT
TRBV20-1,TRBJ2-1,NA,NA,CSASLRVAAFVSSYNEQFF,TGCAGTGCTAGTCTTAGGGTAGCGGCTTTCGTTAGCTCCTACAATGAGCAGTTCTTC
TRBV28,TRBJ2-7,NA,NA,CASRGSLYEQYF,TGTGCCAGCAGGGGCTCCCTCTACGAGCAGTACTTC
TRBV18,TRBJ1-5,NA,NA,CASSPPTAWNQPQHF,TGTGCCAGCTCACCTCCGACAGCTTGGAATCAGCCCCAGCATTTT
TRBV28,TRBJ1-1,NA,NA,CASSPAGSNTEAFF,TGTGCCAGCAGTCCGGCAGGATCGAACACTGAAGCTTTCTTT
TRBV6-6,TRBJ2-2,NA,NA,CASSSRGGWDTGELFF,TGTGCCAGCAGTTCTCGGGGAGGTTGGGACACCGGGGAGCTGTTTTTT
TRBV24-1,TRBJ1-1,NA,NA,CATRKRRDTEAFF,TGTGCCACCCGAAAGAGGAGGGACACTGAAGCTTTCTTT
TRBV9,TRBJ2-5,NA,NA,CASSVNEGETQYF,TGTGCCAGCAGCGTAAATGAGGGAGAGACCCAGTACTTC
TRBV4-3,TRBJ2-5,once,TRBD2,CASSQAGGETQYF,TGCGCCAGCAGCCAGGCGGGAGGGGAGACCCAGTACTTC
TRBV4-2,TRBJ2-7,NA,TRBD2,CASSHETSGRHYEQYF,TGTGCCAGCAGCCATGAAACTAGCGGGAGGCACTACGAGCAGTACTTC
TRBV28,TRBJ1-1,NA,NA,CASSFGVVNTEAFF,TGTGCCAGCAGTTTCGGGGTGGTGAACACTGAAGCTTTCTTT
TRBV7-2,TRBJ1-1,NA,TRBD1,CASSETGANTEAFF,TGTGCCAGCAGCGAGACAGGGGCGAACACTGAAGCTTTCTTT
TRBV9,TRBJ2-7,NA,TRBD2,CASSPSGSLYEQYF,TGTGCCAGCAGCCCTAGCGGGAGTCTCTACGAGCAGTACTTC
TRBV9,TRBJ2-3,NA,TRBD1,CASSVVPGRGRGPDTQYF,TGTGCCAGCAGCGTAGTCCCTGGTAGGGGGCGCGGGCCAGATACGCAGTATTTT
TRBV27,TRBJ2-7,once,NA,CASSSTGQLGEQYF,TGTGCCAGCAGTTCAACTGGACAGTTAGGCGAGCAGTACTTC
TRBV11-2,TRBJ1-2,NA,TRBD1,CASSPRQGGGYTF,TGTGCCAGCAGCCCAAGACAGGGAGGCGGCTACACCTTC
TRBV5-4,TRBJ2-7,NA,NA,CASSLNSLSSYEQYF,TGTGCCAGCAGCTTGAACAGCCTGAGCTCCTACGAGCAGTACTTC
TRBV25-1,TRBJ2-7,NA,NA,CASSEYKGGAGDYEQYF,TGTGCCAGCAGTGAATATAAGGGAGGGGCAGGGGACTACGAGCAGTACTTC
TRBV2,TRBJ2-3,NA,TRBD2,CASSEGAGGPIDTQYF,TGTGCCAGCAGTGAAGGGGCGGGAGGGCCGATAGATACGCAGTATTTT
TRBV11-3,TRBJ2-7,NA,NA,CASSLDRGRVHEQYF,TGTGCCAGCAGCTTAGATCGGGGTCGGGTCCACGAGCAGTACTTC